The 8 T cell receptor beta chains below come from one sample, sequenced in a study of molecular identifiers for immune sequencing clone quantification. MiXCR, run by TCRdb on the PCR reads, gives a single entry per CDR3 protein. The data hold 400,000 to 600,000 distinct CDR3 sequences, with over 20% observed a single time. Sequences were obtained from naive CD8+ T cells from blood, with Jurkat cell RNA spiked in. Documented subset: FACS-sorted CD8+CD4-CCR7+CD45RA+ naive T cells. The receptors come from a human donor in good health. Some libraries in this study had Jurkat cell RNA spiked in.

Only a few counts were recorded for this clonotype. The chain couples TRBV13 to TRBJ2-3; either TRBD1 or TRBD2 may fit D (5 bases each). Looked up from germline, CDR1 is PRHDT and CDR2 is FYEKMQ (reference sequence). CDR3 size: 17 residues. V dropped 4 bases and J dropped 1 base, with 18 bases sitting between them. The CDR3 bases are TGTGCCAGCAGCTCCAACCAACTAGTGGGGGGCACAGATACGCAGTATTTT. Translation gives CASSSNQLVGGTDTQYF.

In regard to this clonotype: A clone one base away is much larger, so this may be a read error. The chain joins TRBV13 to TRBJ1-5; D not resolved. Germline V gene data show CDR1 as PRHDT and CDR2 as FYEKMQ (reference sequence). The CDR3 sequence is 13 residues long. DNA of the CDR3: TGTGCCAGCAGCACCAACAGAGGTCAGCCCCGGCATTTT. This codes for CASSTNRGQPRHF.

This clonotype was found many times. The chain couples TRBV7-9 to TRBJ2-7, with 9 bases identical to TRBD1. V gave up 4 bases and J gave up 3 bases; unmatched junction bases: 7. CDR1 and CDR2 from the germline V gene are SEHNR and FQNEAQ (reference sequence). The CDR3 extends over 15 amino acids. CDR3 residues: CASSSGQGKDYEQYF. The CDR3 DNA reads as TGTGCCAGCAGCTCCGGACAGGGGAAAGACTACGAGCAGTACTTC.

The V and J genes are TRBV6-1 and TRBJ2-1; weak D call: TRBD1 (5 bases). V was cut by 5 bases and J by 7 bases, with 12 bases left in between. The germline V gene encodes CDR1 MNHNS and CDR2 SASEGT. There are 13 residues in the CDR3. CDR3 DNA: TGTGCCAGCAGTTTACAGGATACAAATGAGCAGTTCTTC. It codes for CASSLQDTNEQFF.

This clonotype was seen many times. V gene TRBV6-2 or TRBV6-3 combines with J gene TRBJ2-7; a possible D gene is TRBD2 (6 bases). The ends were cut back, 0 bases at V and 3 bases at J, with 12 bases in the middle. The germline gives CDR1 MNHEY, CDR2 SVGEGT. This CDR3 comprises 15 residues. DNA of the CDR3: TGTGCCAGCAGTTACTCTAGCCTGGGGGGCTACGAGCAGTACTTC. Translated: CASSYSSLGGYEQYF.

This clonotype was counted only a few times. This chain uses TRBV6-2 or TRBV6-3 with TRBJ2-5; 12 positions agree with TRBD2. The trim removed 0 bases at V and 1 base at J, leaving 12 bases unmatched. This CDR3 has 20 residues. Germline V CDR1 and CDR2: MNHEY, SVGEGT. The CDR3, as DNA: TGTGCCAGCAGTTACTCTCCGAGTTCGGGGGGACTAGCGGGCCAAGAGACCCAGTACTTC. Translating it yields CASSYSPSSGGLAGQETQYF.

This sequence joins TRBV28 and TRBJ2-7; 12 bases are shared with TRBD2. The germline V gene has CDR1 MDHEN and CDR2 SYDVKM. There are 15 residues in the CDR3. After removal of 6 bases from V and 4 bases from J, the junction contained 7 bases not matched to a gene. CDR3 sequence (DNA): TGTGCCAGCAGGATACTAGCGGGAGGCCTTTACGAGCAGTACTTC. Translating gives CASRILAGGLYEQYF.

As regards this clonotype: A much bigger clone sits one base away, suggesting this may be a read error. The genes are TRBV14 and TRBJ2-5; a weak D match, TRBD2 (5 bases). CDR1 is SGHDN and CDR2 is FVKESK in the germline V gene. V lost 2 bases and J 1 base, leaving 8 bases between the germline ends. The CDR3 length is 14 residues. CDR3 bases: TGTGCCAGCAGCCAATCCAGCGGCCAAGAGACCCAGTACTTC. This encodes CASSQSSGQETQYF.